This T cell receptor beta chain was retrieved from a study of human T cells and chemical hapten exposure. Background on the study: TCR yields per sample varied, mainly owing to small pooled library volume differences. Study findings and constraints: TCRs whose frequency exceeded 1 in 1000 remained the same following DPC sensitization.

The CDR3 covers 16 residues. Germline CDR1 reads SGHAT; CDR2 reads FQNNGV. V lost 1 base, J lost 9 bases, and 19 bases lay in between. The authors' total RNA extraction used unfractionated whole blood. The library tagged individual cDNA molecules with unique molecular identifiers. Original methodology: Across samples, TCR counts had a median of roughly 98,000 and ranged from about 20,000 to 750,000. TCRdb ran MiXCR on the 5' RACE reads and lists one entry per CDR3 protein. These V and J calls originate from TCRdb's pipeline instead of the authors' own analysis. The repertoire consists of 120,000 to 150,000 distinct CDR3 sequences, with about 4.3% occurring once and the leading ten covering 1.2% to 1.5%. Points on this clonotype: Its antigen is not known.

The chain links TRBV11-2 to TRBJ2-1, with D unresolved. The clonotype comes from a female donor in good health. The CDR3 DNA reads as TGTGCCAGCAGCTTAGGTAGGCAGAGGAAGAACGGTGAGCAGTTCTTC. Translating gives CASSLGRQRKNGEQFF.